These 29 T cell receptor beta chains share one sample of origin, sequenced in a study of T cell repertoires in cytomegalovirus infection. TCRdb fed the reads into MiXCR, producing one record per CDR3 protein. This table holds around 210,000 distinct CDR3 sequences, around 6.2% found once. The sequencing input was PBMCs. The origin of the receptors is a human donor in good health (CMV status not recorded). Some clones in this sample may be carry-over from other donors' samples.

This clonotype was observed at least ten times. The chain uses TRBV20-1 and TRBJ2-5; D not resolved. The CDR3 contains 13 residues. From germline, CDR1 is DFQATT and CDR2 SNEGSKA (reference sequence). V lost 7 bases and J 2 bases, leaving 14 bases between the germline ends. This chain's CDR3 is CSGRQAIQETQYF. The CDR3 DNA is TGCAGTGGTCGGCAGGCAATTCAAGAGACCCAGTACTTC.

V gene TRBV19 combines with J gene TRBJ2-2, with TRBD1 identical over 7 bases. Germline V lookup: CDR1 LNHDA, CDR2 SQIVND (reference sequence). With 9 bases clipped from V and 2 bases from J, the junction kept 9 bases outside the gene matches. The CDR3 totals 15 residues. CDR3 in amino acids: CASSQDRFNTGELFF. The CDR3 coding sequence is TGTGCCAGCTCTCAGGACAGGTTTAACACCGGGGAGCTGTTTTTT.

This clonotype was detected many times. The DNA of the CDR3 is TGCAGTGCTAGAAAACAGGGCAGGAGAGAGACCCAGTACTTC. Translation: CSARKQGRRETQYF. This chain connects TRBV20-1 to TRBJ2-5; weak D call: TRBD1 (6 bases). The CDR3 has 14 residues. Trimming cost V 2 bases and J 4 bases, with 14 bases left between them. Per germline, CDR1 DFQATT and CDR2 SNEGSKA (reference sequence).

This clonotype was picked up a small number of times. The J gene is TRBJ2-1, the V gene TRBV27, with unresolved D. Trimming removed 4 bases from V and 10 bases from J, with 14 bases in between. The CDR3 totals 13 residues. Germline assignment: CDR1 MNHEY and CDR2 SMNVEV (reference sequence). In nucleotides, the CDR3 is TGTGCCAGCAGTTCCGAAATAGCAGGCGAGCAGTTCTTC. This sequence encodes CASSSEIAGEQFF.

This clonotype was seen ten or more times. J is TRBJ2-5 and V is TRBV12-3 or TRBV12-4; TRBD2 aligns across 9 bases. Germline trimming cut 8 bases from V and 5 bases from J; bases unmatched to any gene: 12. The CDR3 sequence is 15 residues long. CDR3 amino acids: CASGPEAGGAETQYF. DNA of the CDR3: TGTGCCAGCGGCCCTGAAGCGGGGGGAGCGGAGACCCAGTACTTC.

Many counts were recorded for this clonotype. This chain connects TRBV7-2 to TRBJ2-7; perhaps TRBD1 as D (5 bases). Germline V gene sequence: CDR1 SGHTA, CDR2 FQGNSA. The CDR3 length is 13 residues. Trimming removed 1 base at V and 6 bases at J, with 10 bases between. CDR3 amino acids: CASSLVGALEQYF. The CDR3 DNA reads as TGTGCCAGCAGCTTAGTTGGGGCCCTCGAGCAGTACTTC. Full variable domain (missing parts from reference TRBV7-2 and TRBJ2-7): GAGVSQSPSNKVTEKGKDVELRCDPISGHTALYWYRQSLGQGLEFLIYFQGNSAPDKSGLPSDRFSAERTGGSVSTLTIQRTQQEDSAVYLCASSLVGALEQYFGPGTRLTVT.

This clonotype turned up a few times. This sequence joins TRBV5-6 and TRBJ2-1; 9 nucleotides line up with TRBD2. Unmatched junction bases numbered 6, after V lost 1 base and J lost 4 bases. Germline values: CDR1 SGHDT, CDR2 YYEEEE. The CDR3 runs to 16 residues. The CDR3 DNA follows: TGTGCCAGCAGCTTGTATCGACTAGCGGATTACAATGAGCAGTTCTTC. It encodes CASSLYRLADYNEQFF.

This clonotype was counted ten times or more. V is TRBV7-2 and J is TRBJ1-5; D is unclear. Germline CDR1 SGHTA, CDR2 FQGNSA. This CDR3 contains 16 residues. Trimming took off 3 bases at V and 2 bases at J, with 14 bases between the two ends. The CDR3, as DNA: TGTGCCAGCAGCTTCCCCCCCGGGCAGGGCAATCAGCCCCAGCATTTT. It codes for CASSFPPGQGNQPQHF.

This clonotype was detected ten times or more. This chain uses TRBV4-3 with TRBJ1-6, with 7 bases fitting TRBD1. Per germline, CDR1 LGHNA and CDR2 YSLEER. The CDR3 is made up of 16 amino acids. The J segment lost 9 bases and the V segment lost 1 base, leaving 9 bases of the junction unmatched. The CDR3 spells CASSQATGTVGSPLHF. As DNA, the CDR3 is TGCGCCAGCAGCCAAGCGACAGGGACTGTTGGTTCACCCCTCCACTTT.

The chain is built from TRBV29-1 and TRBJ2-2, with D tentatively TRBD1 (5 bases). Per the germline V gene, CDR1 is SQVTM and CDR2 is ANQGSEA. The CDR3 covers 16 residues. Trimming shortened V by 4 bases and J by 6 bases, and 21 bases separated the two germline ends. CDR3 amino acids: CSVVRLGRESAGELFF. CDR3 in DNA: TGCAGCGTTGTCCGTTTGGGCAGGGAATCGGCCGGGGAGCTGTTTTTT.

About this clonotype: Possible read error: a much larger clone is one base away. This chain uses TRBV6-5 with TRBJ1-1, with D tentatively TRBD1 (5 bases). Germline CDR1 and CDR2: MNHEY and SVGAGI. V lost 8 bases and J lost 6, with 19 bases in between. This CDR3 region has 14 residues. DNA of the CDR3: TGTGCCAGCTGCTACGGGACGGTTGCCGCTGAAGCTTTCTTT. Amino acids: CASCYGTVAAEAFF.

This clonotype occurred many times. The chain's CDR3 is CASSQEASGVMKTQYF. The DNA for the CDR3 is TGTGCCAGCAGCCAAGAGGCTAGCGGGGTCATGAAGACCCAGTACTTC. V and J are TRBV4-2 and TRBJ2-5; 9 nucleotides match TRBD2. The CDR3 is 16 residues long. Germline-derived CDR1 and CDR2 are LGHNA and YNFKEQ. Unmatched junction bases numbered 8, after V lost 0 bases and J lost 6 bases.

This clonotype was observed many times. V and J are TRBV7-2 and TRBJ2-7, with 7 bases identical to TRBD1. The trim removed 0 bases at V and 4 bases at J, leaving 6 bases unmatched. Germline CDR1 SGHTA, CDR2 FQGNSA. The CDR3 has 15 residues. The DNA for the CDR3 is TGTGCCAGCAGCTTAGCGGGGACAGACCTATACGAGCAGTACTTC. Amino acids: CASSLAGTDLYEQYF.

In its sample, this clonotype was seen many times. The V call is TRBV7-2, the J call TRBJ2-5; D is uncertain. CDR1 and CDR2 (germline): SGHTA, FQGNSA. The CDR3 runs 12 residues. Trimming stripped 2 bases from V and 4 bases from J, with 5 bases between. DNA for the CDR3: TGTGCCAGCAGCTTAATCCCAGAGACCCAGTACTTC. Translated: CASSLIPETQYF.

V gene TRBV5-1 combines with J gene TRBJ2-7; D may be TRBD2 (6 bases). The V and J ends lost 4 bases and 0 bases respectively, with 14 bases between them. In germline, CDR1 is SGHRS, CDR2 YFSETQ. The CDR3 has 15 residues. In DNA form, the CDR3 reads TGCGCCAGCAGCCCGTCGGGGGAGAGCTCCTACGAGCAGTACTTC. Translation: CASSPSGESSYEQYF.

This clonotype was seen at least ten times. This chain connects TRBV29-1 to TRBJ1-2; D is unresolved. Trimming removed 2 bases at V and 6 bases at J, with 7 bases between. This CDR3 spans 11 amino acids. Germline CDR1 reads SQVTM; CDR2 reads ANQGSEA. The DNA for the CDR3 is TGCAGCGTTGAACTCAGGAATGGCTACACCTTC. Protein: CSVELRNGYTF. The full variable domain, completed using reference TRBV29-1 and TRBJ1-2, is SAVISQKPSRDICQRGTSLTIQCQVDSQVTMMFWYRQQPGQSLTLIATANQGSEATYESGFVIDKFPISRPNLTFSTLTVSNMSPEDSSIYLCSVELRNGYTFGSGTRLTVV.

This chain links TRBV20-1 with TRBJ2-7, with unresolved D. Germline assignment: CDR1 DFQATT and CDR2 SNEGSKA (reference sequence). The germline V and J ends were trimmed by 5 bases and 3 bases, with 5 bases remaining between them. CDR3 length: 10 residues. The CDR3 coding sequence is TGCAGTGCTTTATTCTACGAGCAGTACTTC. Protein sequence: CSALFYEQYF.

This clonotype came up many times. The chain has TRBV5-1 and TRBJ2-1; the match to TRBD1 covers 8 bases. J was trimmed by 6 bases and V by 4 bases; bases with no gene match: 6. The CDR3 is made up of 14 amino acids. Germline V gives CDR1 SGHRS, CDR2 YFSETQ. The CDR3 protein is CASSPKTGGNEQFF. CDR3 coding DNA: TGCGCCAGCAGCCCAAAAACAGGGGGCAATGAGCAGTTCTTC. Filled out from reference TRBV5-1 and TRBJ2-1, the complete variable domain reads KAGVTQTPRYLIKTRGQQVTLSCSPISGHRSVSWYQQTPGQGLQFLFEYFSETQRNKGNFPGRFSGRQFSNSRSEMNVSTLELGDSALYLCASSPKTGGNEQFFGPGTRLTVL.

This clonotype was observed at least ten times. The rearrangement uses TRBV11-2 and TRBJ1-1, with 7 bases that match TRBD1. V lost 0 bases, J lost 3 bases, and 7 bases stayed unmatched. CDR1 and CDR2 (germline): SGHAT, FQNNGV. The CDR3 has 16 residues. In nucleotides, the CDR3 is TGTGCCAGCAGCTTAGATCTAAGGGGGCGAGACACTGAAGCTTTCTTT. Its protein product is CASSLDLRGRDTEAFF.

The chain joins TRBV28 to TRBJ2-3; D unresolved. The CDR3 is made up of 14 amino acids. Per the germline V gene, CDR1 is MDHEN and CDR2 is SYDVKM. The V end lost 7 bases, the J end lost 0 bases, and 11 bases lay between the germline ends. This CDR3 is CASIDGGSTDTQYF. In DNA, the CDR3 is TGTGCCAGCATAGACGGCGGTAGCACAGATACGCAGTATTTT.

The gene calls are TRBV20-1 and TRBJ2-3; the D is unclear. The germline V gene has CDR1 DFQATT and CDR2 SNEGSKA (reference sequence). The CDR3 has 15 amino acids. Deletions cut 3 bases from V and 4 bases from J, with 17 bases between. The CDR3 region is CSASRDLPTPDTQYF. DNA of the CDR3: TGCAGTGCTAGCAGAGACCTCCCAACGCCAGATACGCAGTATTTT.

This clonotype occurred many times. The chain uses TRBV4-2 and TRBJ2-7; TRBD1 aligns across 10 bases. Germline V gene sequence: CDR1 LGHNA, CDR2 YNFKEQ. There are 18 residues in the CDR3. Germline trimming cut 0 bases from V and 2 bases from J; bases unmatched to any gene: 10. The DNA for the CDR3 is TGTGCCAGCAGCCAAGATCCTGTGGTAGGACAGGGGGCCTACGAGCAGTACTTC. The encoded protein is CASSQDPVVGQGAYEQYF.

This clonotype was seen at least ten times. V usage is TRBV6-2 or TRBV6-3 and J usage is TRBJ1-5; TRBD1 is a possible D gene (5 bases). CDR1 is MNHEY, CDR2 SVGEGT, per germline. CDR3 length: 15 residues. The V gene lost 3 bases and the J gene lost 2 bases, with 11 bases spanning the gap. Written as DNA, the CDR3 is TGTGCCAGCAGTTATCGGGGGATTGGCAATCAGCCCCAGCATTTT. Its translation: CASSYRGIGNQPQHF.

This clonotype has ten or more counts. The genes are TRBV7-2 and TRBJ1-1, with 11 bases that match TRBD1. Germline V gene data show CDR1 as SGHTA and CDR2 as FQGNSA. Trimming took 4 bases from V and 5 from J; bases not matched to a gene: 12. There are 17 residues in the CDR3. This CDR3 is CASSSIPRGQGATEAFF. The CDR3 DNA reads as TGTGCCAGCAGCTCTATCCCCCGAGGACAGGGGGCTACTGAAGCTTTCTTT. Full variable domain (rest looked up from reference TRBV7-2 and TRBJ1-1): GAGVSQSPSNKVTEKGKDVELRCDPISGHTALYWYRQSLGQGLEFLIYFQGNSAPDKSGLPSDRFSAERTGGSVSTLTIQRTQQEDSAVYLCASSSIPRGQGATEAFFGQGTRLTVV.

This clonotype was detected many times. This chain links TRBV6-5 with TRBJ2-3; the D gene is possibly TRBD1 (6 bases). Trimming took 8 bases from V and 0 from J, leaving 9 bases between them. This CDR3 is 13 amino acids long. Germline V gene data show CDR1 as MNHEY and CDR2 as SVGAGI. This CDR3 reads CASGGASTDTQYF. Here the CDR3 DNA reads TGTGCCAGCGGGGGCGCGAGCACAGATACGCAGTATTTT.

This chain links TRBV29-1 with TRBJ2-1; D is possibly TRBD1 (5 bases). Per the germline V gene, CDR1 is SQVTM and CDR2 is ANQGSEA. V lost 1 base and J 8 bases, leaving 9 bases between the germline ends. The CDR3 sequence is 12 residues long. In DNA form, the CDR3 reads TGCAGCGTTGAAGGGGGCTCACATGAGCAGTTCTTC. Its protein is CSVEGGSHEQFF.

This clonotype was seen many times. CDR3 loop: CASSRDLGNTDTQYF. The DNA of the CDR3 is TGTGCCAGCAGCCGCGACTTAGGTAACACAGATACGCAGTATTTT. This chain joins TRBV7-2 and TRBJ2-3, with no clear D. CDR3 length: 15 amino acids. CDR1 is SGHTA and CDR2 is FQGNSA in the germline V gene. The V end was cut by 5 bases, the J end by 2 bases, with 14 bases between. Full variable domain (rest looked up from reference TRBV7-2 and TRBJ2-3): GAGVSQSPSNKVTEKGKDVELRCDPISGHTALYWYRQSLGQGLEFLIYFQGNSAPDKSGLPSDRFSAERTGGSVSTLTIQRTQQEDSAVYLCASSRDLGNTDTQYFGPGTRLTVL.

This clonotype was picked up many times. This chain uses TRBV27 with TRBJ1-5; D possibly corresponds to TRBD1 (5 bases). The CDR3 sequence is 16 residues long. V lost 5 bases and J 1 base, leaving 15 bases between the germline ends. CDR1 is MNHEY, CDR2 SMNVEV, per germline (reference sequence). The CDR3 region is CASSLGGTVSNQPQHF. CDR3 nucleotide sequence: TGTGCCAGCAGTCTGGGCGGGACTGTGAGCAATCAGCCCCAGCATTTT.

This clonotype was seen ten or more times. The chain employs TRBV20-1 and TRBJ2-3, with a tentative D call TRBD1 (6 bases). CDR1 DFQATT and CDR2 SNEGSKA come from the germline V gene (reference sequence). This CDR3 is built from 14 residues. Trimming took off 0 bases at V and 4 bases at J, with 11 bases between the two ends. The CDR3 sequence: CSARDPRGADTQYF. The CDR3 nucleotides are TGCAGTGCTAGAGATCCCAGGGGCGCAGATACGCAGTATTTT.